Here is one T cell receptor (beta chain) with its context. CDR1 is MDHEN, CDR2 SYDVKM, per germline. This CDR3 contains 15 residues. The trim removed 6 bases at V and 7 bases at J, leaving 7 bases unmatched. Study processing details: The authors estimated nucleated cell counts from reference gene primer amplification. Produced via immunoSEQ multiplex PCR; TCRdb's table is partial and in-frame only. The D gene and trimming were derived from the DNA, and the V and J assignments and clone size from that table. The repertoire holds about 49,000 clones, with approximately 90% as singletons. This sample stems from a study of blood T cell repertoires in COVID-19.

The rearrangement links TRBV28 to TRBJ1-6, with 9 bases matching TRBD1. The sequenced material came from peripheral blood. This TCR came from an elderly man with acute or convalescent COVID-19. The CDR3 nucleotides read TGTGCCAGCAGGACAGGGGGGCGCGGGAATTCACCCCTCCACTTT. It codes for CASRTGGRGNSPLHF. Full variable domain (remainder filled in from reference TRBV28 and TRBJ1-6): DVKVTQSSRYLVKRTGEKVFLECVQDMDHENMFWYRQDPGLGLRLIYFSYDVKMKEKGDIPEGYSVSREKKERFSLILESASTNQTSMYLCASRTGGRGNSPLHFGNGTRLTVT.